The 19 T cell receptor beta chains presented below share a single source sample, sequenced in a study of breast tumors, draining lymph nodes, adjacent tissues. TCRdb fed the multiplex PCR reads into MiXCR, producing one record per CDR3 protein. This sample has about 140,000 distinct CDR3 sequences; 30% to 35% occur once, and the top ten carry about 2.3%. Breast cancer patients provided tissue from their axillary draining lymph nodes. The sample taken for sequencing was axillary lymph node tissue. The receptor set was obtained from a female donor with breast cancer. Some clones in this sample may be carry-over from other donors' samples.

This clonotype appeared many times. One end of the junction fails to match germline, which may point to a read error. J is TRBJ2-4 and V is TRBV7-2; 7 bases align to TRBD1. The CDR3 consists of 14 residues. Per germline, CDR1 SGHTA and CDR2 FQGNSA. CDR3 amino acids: CASTLTGVKNIQYF. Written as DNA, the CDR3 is TGTGCCAGCACCTTAACAGGGGTAAAAAACATTCAGTACTTC.

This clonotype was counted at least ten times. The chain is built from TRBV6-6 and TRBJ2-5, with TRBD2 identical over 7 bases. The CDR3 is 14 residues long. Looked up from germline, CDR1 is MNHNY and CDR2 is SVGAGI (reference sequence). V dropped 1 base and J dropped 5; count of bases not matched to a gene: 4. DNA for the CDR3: TGTGCCAGCAGTTACTTCCAGGGAGGGGAGACCCAGTACTTC. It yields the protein CASSYFQGGETQYF.

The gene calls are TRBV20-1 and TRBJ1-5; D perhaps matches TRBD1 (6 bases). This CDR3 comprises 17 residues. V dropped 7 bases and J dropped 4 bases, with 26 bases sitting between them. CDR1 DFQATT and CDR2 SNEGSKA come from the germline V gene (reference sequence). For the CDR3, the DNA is TGCAGTGGTAACCTAGTCCGCTTCGACAGGTTAAATCAGCCCCAGCATTTT. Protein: CSGNLVRFDRLNQPQHF.

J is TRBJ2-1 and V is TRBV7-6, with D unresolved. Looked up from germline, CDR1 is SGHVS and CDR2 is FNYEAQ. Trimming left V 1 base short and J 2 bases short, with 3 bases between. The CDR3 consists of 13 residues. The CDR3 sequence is CASSLETYNEQFF. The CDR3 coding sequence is TGTGCCAGCAGCTTAGAGACCTACAATGAGCAGTTCTTC. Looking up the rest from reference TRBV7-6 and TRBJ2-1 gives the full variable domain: GAGVSQSPRYKVTKRGQDVALRCDPISGHVSLYWYRQALGQGPEFLTYFNYEAQQDKSGLPNDRFSAERPEGSISTLTIQRTEQRDSAMYRCASSLETYNEQFFGPGTRLTVL.

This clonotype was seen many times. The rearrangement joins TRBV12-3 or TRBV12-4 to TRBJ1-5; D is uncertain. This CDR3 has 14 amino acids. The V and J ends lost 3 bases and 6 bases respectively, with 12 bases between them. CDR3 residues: CASSFGPVGQPQHF. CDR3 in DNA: TGTGCCAGCAGTTTCGGGCCGGTAGGTCAGCCCCAGCATTTT.

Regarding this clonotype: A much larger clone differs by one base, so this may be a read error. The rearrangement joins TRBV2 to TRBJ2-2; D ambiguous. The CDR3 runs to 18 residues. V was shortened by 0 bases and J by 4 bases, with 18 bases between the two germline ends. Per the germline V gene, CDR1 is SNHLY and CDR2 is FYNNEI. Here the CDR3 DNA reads TGTGCCAGCAGTGAAGCGCGTGCCCCCCCCCCCCGCACCGGGGAGCTGTTTTTT. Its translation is CASSEARAPPPRTGELFF.

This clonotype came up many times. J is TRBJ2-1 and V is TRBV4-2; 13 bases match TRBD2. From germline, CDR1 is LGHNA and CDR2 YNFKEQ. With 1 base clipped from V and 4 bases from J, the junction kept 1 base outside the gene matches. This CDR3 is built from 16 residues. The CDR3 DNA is TGTGCCAGCAGCCAAGGACTAGCGGGGGGTTACAATGAGCAGTTCTTC. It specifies CASSQGLAGGYNEQFF.

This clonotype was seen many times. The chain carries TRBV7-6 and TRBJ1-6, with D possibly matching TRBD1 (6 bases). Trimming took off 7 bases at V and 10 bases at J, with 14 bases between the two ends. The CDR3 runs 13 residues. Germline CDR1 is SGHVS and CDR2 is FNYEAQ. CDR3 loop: CASTRGGQSPLHF. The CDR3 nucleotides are TGTGCCAGCACCCGAGGGGGGCAATCACCCCTCCACTTT.

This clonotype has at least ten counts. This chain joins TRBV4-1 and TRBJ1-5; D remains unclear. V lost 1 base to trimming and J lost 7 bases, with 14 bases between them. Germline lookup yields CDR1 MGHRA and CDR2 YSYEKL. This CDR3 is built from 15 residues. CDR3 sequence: CASSQGMANEQPQHF. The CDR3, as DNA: TGCGCCAGCAGCCAAGGAATGGCGAACGAACAGCCCCAGCATTTT.

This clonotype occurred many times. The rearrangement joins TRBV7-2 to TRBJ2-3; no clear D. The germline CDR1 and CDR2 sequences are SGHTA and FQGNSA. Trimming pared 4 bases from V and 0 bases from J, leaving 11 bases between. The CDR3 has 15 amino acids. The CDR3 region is CASSYTPVSTDTQYF. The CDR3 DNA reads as TGTGCCAGCAGCTACACTCCAGTGAGCACAGATACGCAGTATTTT. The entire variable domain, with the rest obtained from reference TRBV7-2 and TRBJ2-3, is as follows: GAGVSQSPSNKVTEKGKDVELRCDPISGHTALYWYRQSLGQGLEFLIYFQGNSAPDKSGLPSDRFSAERTGGSVSTLTIQRTQQEDSAVYLCASSYTPVSTDTQYFGPGTRLTVL.

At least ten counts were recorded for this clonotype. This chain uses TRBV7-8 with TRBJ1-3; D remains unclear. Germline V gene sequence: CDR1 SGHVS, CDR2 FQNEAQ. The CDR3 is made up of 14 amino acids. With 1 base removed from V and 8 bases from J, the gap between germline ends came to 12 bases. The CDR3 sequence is CASSLEDWVHTIYF. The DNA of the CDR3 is TGTGCCAGCAGCTTAGAGGATTGGGTCCACACCATATATTTT. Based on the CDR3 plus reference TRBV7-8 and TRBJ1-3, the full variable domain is GAGVSQSPRYKVAKRGQDVALRCDPISGHVSLFWYQQALGQGPEFLTYFQNEAQLDKSGLPSDRFFAERPEGSVSTLKIQRTQQEDSAVYLCASSLEDWVHTIYFGEGSWLTVV.

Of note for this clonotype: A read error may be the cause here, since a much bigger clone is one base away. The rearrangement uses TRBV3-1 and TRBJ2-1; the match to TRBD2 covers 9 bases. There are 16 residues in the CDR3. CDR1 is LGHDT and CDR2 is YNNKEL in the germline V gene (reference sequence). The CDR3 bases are TGTCCCAGCAGCCAAGATCGCCTAGCGGGGTCTAATGAGCAGTTCTTC. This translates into CPSSQDRLAGSNEQFF.

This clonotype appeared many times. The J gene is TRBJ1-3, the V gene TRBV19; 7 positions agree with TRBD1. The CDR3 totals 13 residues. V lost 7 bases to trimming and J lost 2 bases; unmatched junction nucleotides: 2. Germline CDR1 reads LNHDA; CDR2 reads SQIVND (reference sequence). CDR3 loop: CASNTGAGNTIYF. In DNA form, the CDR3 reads TGTGCCAGTAACACAGGGGCTGGAAACACCATATATTTT.

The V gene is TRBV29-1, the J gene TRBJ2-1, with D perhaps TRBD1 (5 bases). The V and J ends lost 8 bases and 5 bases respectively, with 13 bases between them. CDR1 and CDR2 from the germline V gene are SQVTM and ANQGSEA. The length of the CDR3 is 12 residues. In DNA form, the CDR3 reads TGCAGCTTGGATACGACAGACAATGAGCAGTTCTTC. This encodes CSLDTTDNEQFF.

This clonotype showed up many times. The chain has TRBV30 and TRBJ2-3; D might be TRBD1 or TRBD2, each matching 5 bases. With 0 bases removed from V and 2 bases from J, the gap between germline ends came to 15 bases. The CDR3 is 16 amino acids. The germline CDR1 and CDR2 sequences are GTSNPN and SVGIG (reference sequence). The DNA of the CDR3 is TGTGCCTGGAGTGTATTTGGGGGACCCCACACAGATACGCAGTATTTT. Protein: CAWSVFGGPHTDTQYF.

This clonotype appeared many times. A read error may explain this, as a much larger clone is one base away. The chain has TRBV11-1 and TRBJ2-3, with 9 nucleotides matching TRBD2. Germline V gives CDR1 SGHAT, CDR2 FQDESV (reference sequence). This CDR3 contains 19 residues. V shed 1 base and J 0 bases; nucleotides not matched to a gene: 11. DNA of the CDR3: TGTGCCAGCAGCTTAGGACTAGCGGCGGCCCTCGCTAGCACAGATACGCAGTATTTT. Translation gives CASSLGLAAALASTDTQYF.

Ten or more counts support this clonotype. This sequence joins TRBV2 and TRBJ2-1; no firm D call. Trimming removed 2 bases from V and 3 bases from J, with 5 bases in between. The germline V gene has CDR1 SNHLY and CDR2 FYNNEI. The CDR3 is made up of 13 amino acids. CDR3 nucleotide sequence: TGTGCCAGCAGTGAAATAAACTACAATGAGCAGTTCTTC. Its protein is CASSEINYNEQFF.

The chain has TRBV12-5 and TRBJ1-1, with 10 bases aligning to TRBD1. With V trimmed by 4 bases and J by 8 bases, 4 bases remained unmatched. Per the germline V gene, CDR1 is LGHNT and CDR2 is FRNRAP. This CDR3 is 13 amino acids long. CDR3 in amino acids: CASGSGQGVEAFF. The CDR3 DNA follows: TGTGCTAGTGGTTCAGGACAGGGGGTAGAAGCTTTCTTT.

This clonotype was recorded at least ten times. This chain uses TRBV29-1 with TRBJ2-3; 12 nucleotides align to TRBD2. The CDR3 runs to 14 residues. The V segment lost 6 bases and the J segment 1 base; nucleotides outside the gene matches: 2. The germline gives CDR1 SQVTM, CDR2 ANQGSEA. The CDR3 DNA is TGCAGCGTACTAGCGGGGGGCGGCACAGATACGCAGTATTTT. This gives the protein CSVLAGGGTDTQYF.